This entry lists 21 T cell receptor beta chains sequenced from one sample in a study of OX40 agonist ivuxolimab in advanced cancers. Clones were sequenced by immunoSEQ multiplex PCR, and TCRdb holds only the in-frame ones, with some missing. The table lists roughly 100,000 clones, approximately 90% of them singletons. Sequenced here: CD4+ or CD8+ T cells sorted from blood, sampled in a trial of the OX40 agonist ivuxolimab. The receptors were gathered from an adult with an advanced solid tumor such as melanoma, head and neck, liver or kidney cancer.

A single count supports this clone. The chain recombines TRBV11-2 with TRBJ1-6; D is perhaps TRBD1 (5 bases). The CDR3 runs to 15 residues. The V gene lost 7 bases and the J gene lost 8 bases, with 18 bases spanning the gap. Germline V gives CDR1 SGHAT, CDR2 FQNNGV. Here the CDR3 DNA reads TGTGCCAGCACCACCGGGCGGGGGACCTATTCACCCCTCCACTTT. Encoded protein: CASTTGRGTYSPLHF.

The chain carries TRBV7-9 and TRBJ2-5; tentatively, D is TRBD2 (5 bases). The germline V gene has CDR1 SEHNR and CDR2 FQNEAQ (reference sequence). The CDR3 totals 12 residues. The V end lost 5 bases, the J end lost 5 bases, and 9 bases lay between the germline ends. DNA of the CDR3: TGTGCCAGCAGCGCTAGCCTCGAGACCCAGTACTTC. Its translation: CASSASLETQYF.

CDR3 sequence: CASSIGQRVGTEAFF. The CDR3 nucleotides read TGCGCCAGCAGCATAGGACAGCGGGTTGGCACTGAAGCTTTCTTT. The gene calls are TRBV5-1 and TRBJ1-1; a possible D gene is TRBD1 (6 bases). Trimming left V 4 bases short and J 4 bases short, with 17 bases between. Germline V gives CDR1 SGHRS, CDR2 YFSETQ. The CDR3 loop spans 15 amino acids.

The sample holds one count of this clone. The chain links TRBV11-2 to TRBJ1-4; 12 nucleotides agree with TRBD1. The CDR3 is 16 residues long. V shed 1 base and J 8 bases; nucleotides not matched to a gene: 5. From germline, CDR1 is SGHAT and CDR2 FQNNGV. The CDR3: CASSLVGQGAMEKLFF. In nucleotides, the CDR3 is TGTGCCAGCAGCTTAGTGGGACAGGGGGCGATGGAAAAACTGTTTTTT.

This clone was detected only once. The chain recombines TRBV11-2 with TRBJ1-6, with D possibly TRBD1 on 6 matching bases. The CDR3 loop spans 17 amino acids. Trimming took off 5 bases at V and 6 bases at J, with 20 bases between the two ends. Germline lookup yields CDR1 SGHAT and CDR2 FQNNGV. The CDR3 nucleotides read TGTGCCAGCAGCAAAAGAGCGGGGGGCGCAGGTAATTCACCCCTCCACTTT. Translating gives CASSKRAGGAGNSPLHF.

This chain connects TRBV7-2 to TRBJ2-5; D is unclear. Germline V gene sequence: CDR1 SGHTA, CDR2 FQGNSA. V lost 6 bases, J lost 5 bases, and 10 bases lay in between. The CDR3 spans 12 residues. The CDR3 is CASSPTVETQYF. In DNA form, the CDR3 reads TGTGCCAGCAGTCCCACGGTGGAGACCCAGTACTTC.

CDR3 sequence: CASGLDRGGSPLHF. CDR3 nucleotide sequence: TGTGCCAGCGGACTGGACAGGGGAGGGTCACCCCTCCACTTT. The chain employs TRBV7-2 and TRBJ1-6; 9 bases line up with TRBD1. In germline, CDR1 is SGHTA, CDR2 FQGNSA. The V gene end was trimmed by 8 bases and the J gene end by 10 bases; junction bases not matched to a gene: 9. The CDR3 sequence is 14 residues long. The complete variable domain, with remaining parts taken from reference TRBV7-2 and TRBJ1-6, reads GAGVSQSPSNKVTEKGKDVELRCDPISGHTALYWYRQSLGQGLEFLIYFQGNSAPDKSGLPSDRFSAERTGGSVSTLTIQRTQQEDSAVYLCASGLDRGGSPLHFGNGTRLTVT.

This rearrangement joins TRBV7-9 to TRBJ2-7; maybe TRBD2 (7 bases). The V and J ends lost 5 bases and 0 bases respectively, with 17 bases between them. Looked up from germline, CDR1 is SEHNR and CDR2 is FQNEAQ (reference sequence). The CDR3 runs 16 residues. Written as DNA, the CDR3 is TGTGCCAGCAGCCCCCAGGGGCGGGGGAGCTCCTACGAGCAGTACTTC. This codes for CASSPQGRGSSYEQYF.

V usage is TRBV6-5 and J usage is TRBJ2-1; D gene ambiguous. Germline values: CDR1 MNHEY, CDR2 SVGAGI. The CDR3 consists of 15 residues. V was trimmed by 0 bases and J by 5 bases, leaving 11 bases between them. The CDR3: CASSYSIAPNNEQFF. CDR3 nucleotides: TGTGCCAGCAGTTACTCGATCGCTCCTAACAATGAGCAGTTCTTC.

The V gene is TRBV2, the J gene TRBJ1-4; tentatively, D is TRBD1 (5 bases). The V and J ends lost 7 bases and 1 base respectively, with 10 bases between them. Per germline, CDR1 SNHLY and CDR2 FYNNEI. This CDR3 has 14 residues. The CDR3 protein is CASTNTGTNEKLFF. CDR3 bases: TGTGCCAGCACCAATACAGGAACTAATGAAAAACTGTTTTTT.

The chain employs TRBV27 and TRBJ1-2; D remains ambiguous. Germline CDR1 reads MNHEY; CDR2 reads SMNVEV (reference sequence). The CDR3 consists of 14 residues. The V and J ends lost 3 bases and 1 base respectively, with 9 bases between them. This CDR3 reads CASSLKGGNYGYTF. Written as DNA, the CDR3 is TGTGCCAGCAGTTTGAAGGGAGGTAACTATGGCTACACCTTC.

With regard to this clone: At one end the junction does not follow the germline gene, possibly because of a read error. J is TRBJ1-2 and V is TRBV15, with D perhaps TRBD1 (6 bases). Germline CDR1 and CDR2: LNHNV and YYDKDF (reference sequence). The CDR3 sequence is 12 residues long. The CDR3 loop is CATSRDRGGQSF. CDR3 nucleotide sequence: TGTGCCACCAGCAGAGATAGGGGAGGACAGTCTTTC.

The V call is TRBV5-1, the J call TRBJ2-3, with D tentatively TRBD2 (7 bases). The CDR3 runs to 14 residues. Deletions cut 4 bases from V and 2 bases from J, with 11 bases between. Germline V gene sequence: CDR1 SGHRS, CDR2 YFSETQ. The CDR3 coding sequence is TGCGCCAGCAGCCCGGGGGGCTACACAGATACGCAGTATTTT. It encodes CASSPGGYTDTQYF.

This rearrangement joins TRBV4-2 to TRBJ1-1; no reliable D call. Germline lookup yields CDR1 LGHNA and CDR2 YNFKEQ. With 0 bases removed from V and 5 bases from J, the gap between germline ends came to 16 bases. The CDR3 is 16 residues long. The CDR3 reads CASSQESSRVRTEAFF. In DNA form, the CDR3 reads TGTGCCAGCAGCCAAGAGTCTTCGAGGGTTCGGACTGAAGCTTTCTTT.

This chain links TRBV6-6 with TRBJ2-5, with 8 nucleotides matching TRBD1. Germline V gene sequence: CDR1 MNHNY, CDR2 SVGAGI (reference sequence). The CDR3 covers 12 residues. Germline trimming cut 8 bases from V and 5 bases from J; bases unmatched to any gene: 4. In nucleotides, the CDR3 is TGTGCCAGCGCCAGGGGGCAGGAGACCCAGTACTTC. Protein sequence: CASARGQETQYF.

The chain couples TRBV7-3 to TRBJ2-5, with a tentative D call TRBD1 (6 bases). The germline V gene has CDR1 SGHTA and CDR2 FQGTGA. The CDR3 contains 16 residues. V was clipped by 4 bases and J by 2 bases, with 17 bases between them. The CDR3 DNA sequence: TGTGCCAGCAGCTCGAACGGCAACAGGGAACAAGAGACCCAGTACTTC. The encoded protein is CASSSNGNREQETQYF.

This sequence joins TRBV4-3 and TRBJ1-4; D not certain. The CDR3 totals 15 residues. Germline V gene sequence: CDR1 LGHNA, CDR2 YSLEER. Trimming cost V 0 bases and J 0 bases, with 5 bases left between them. The CDR3 nucleotides read TGCGCCAGCAGCCAAGAGGCTGCAACTAATGAAAAACTGTTTTTT. Translation: CASSQEAATNEKLFF.

This rearrangement joins TRBV11-2 to TRBJ1-1; D uncertain. Germline CDR1 is SGHAT and CDR2 is FQNNGV. V was pared by 5 bases and J by 0 bases, with 10 bases between. This CDR3 comprises 14 residues. The CDR3 DNA reads as TGTGCCAGCAGCCCCAACAGACTGAACACTGAAGCTTTCTTT. As protein: CASSPNRLNTEAFF.

This clone has just one count. V is TRBV7-2 and J is TRBJ1-1; possibly TRBD1 for D (5 bases). The germline V and J ends were trimmed by 4 bases and 5 bases, with 17 bases remaining between them. CDR1 and CDR2 (germline): SGHTA, FQGNSA. The CDR3 sequence is 15 residues long. As DNA, the CDR3 is TGTGCCAGCAGCTCGCTGGGGGTGCGTGGAACTGAAGCTTTCTTT. Residues: CASSSLGVRGTEAFF.

V gene TRBV29-1 combines with J gene TRBJ1-4, with 7 bases matching TRBD1. CDR3 length: 15 amino acids. J lost 5 bases, V lost 6 bases, and 12 bases had no gene match. Looked up from germline, CDR1 is SQVTM and CDR2 is ANQGSEA. This CDR3 is CSVVPLQGMNEKLFF. The CDR3, as DNA: TGCAGCGTCGTCCCCCTACAGGGGATGAATGAAAAACTGTTTTTT.

CDR3: CASSGLGQGVHYEQYF. The CDR3 DNA is TGTGCCAGTAGTGGCCTGGGACAGGGGGTTCACTACGAGCAGTACTTC. V and J are TRBV19 and TRBJ2-7, with 11 bases lining up with TRBD1. The germline CDR1 and CDR2 sequences are LNHDA and SQIVND (reference sequence). V gave up 5 bases and J gave up 3 bases; unmatched junction bases: 9. This CDR3 contains 16 residues.